What follows describes a single T cell receptor (beta chain). The sample holds one count of this clone. Its antigen target is currently unknown. Base quality data are lacking; no much larger clone is found one base away. Including the terminal cysteine and phenylalanine, the CDR3 comprises 12 residues. Of the read, only the CDR3 DNA is kept; its 36 bases are in frame from base 1. Relative to germline, V is missing 8 bases and J is missing 4 bases, with 4 bases of the junction outside any gene match. The germline V gene encodes CDR1 SNHLY and CDR2 FYNNEI. These data come from a study of blood T cell repertoires in COVID-19 (dated by TCRdb to 2020 to 2021). For the study in its entirety: The collaborator samples originated in the United States, Italy and Spain and spanned the acute and convalescent phases of COVID-19. The prospective study material was composed of cDNA or gDNA derived from T cells, B-cell-depleted T cells, or PBMCs. Subjects who had been exposed to COVID-19, were actively infected with it, or had recovered from it provided the deeply sampled blood TCRbeta repertoires that made up the dataset. The repertoires were made available in a free public database intended to serve as a resource for research on the immune response to SARS-CoV-2. The samples were drawn from two sources: the first 160 participants of the ongoing ImmuneRACE study, and 1,254 subjects contributed by 6 global collaborators. The sample metadata nearly always contained a de-identified subject ID, COVID-19 status, age in years and sex. HLA class I and class II types, where available, came from metadata supplied by the sample provider rather than from assay-based typing. What the authors observed across the whole study: The quantity of clinical and demographic metadata differed by source and by participant and was supplied without curation.

TCRbeta CDR3 regions were amplified from genomic DNA using the immunoSEQ Assay, a bias-controlled multiplex PCR. On the study's bioinformatics: The number of nucleated cells in each sample was estimated from the amplification of reference gene primers within the assay. To quantify the absolute abundance of each unique TCRbeta CDR3 rearrangement, sequence reads were collapsed and filtered. Productive Simpson clonality was computed per sample as the square root of Simpson's diversity index over productive rearrangements. In TCRdb, the immuneACCESS table is reduced to in-frame sequences with V and J assigned. These tables do not hold every clone; where another copy was compared, an unresolved V gene accounts for under half, and the others remain unexplained. That table is the source of V, J and clone size, and D and trimming were worked out from the DNA. The sample table lists 190,000 or so clones, 89% of them with a count of one. The ten top clones hold around 8% of the sample.

In the prospective study, participants were about 18 to 90 years old, resided in 25 or so geographic areas of the United States, and were enrolled through a virtual design. To assign participants to cohorts, the prospective study relied on clinical history that participants themselves reported in a screening survey and a study questionnaire. ImmuneRACE Cohort 3 recovered participants were defined by two consecutive negative NP/OP PCR tests, healthcare professional clearance, or symptom resolution. In the prospective study, whole blood, serum and a nasopharyngeal or oropharyngeal swab were collected from each participant by mobile phlebotomists. Prospective study participants could optionally give additional blood draws and questionnaires over an approximately two-month period. Before DNA extraction, prospective study blood samples were shipped either frozen or at room temperature.

The clonotype comes from a young woman who had recovered from COVID-19. The rearranged chain carries TRBV2 and TRBJ2-5, with 7 bases in between that match TRBD1. What was sequenced was PBMCs or T cells enriched from blood (not recorded which). The sequenced DNA is TGTGCCAGCGTGAGGGGGCTAGAGACCCAGTACTTC. Its protein is CASVRGLETQYF.